This T cell receptor beta chain is drawn from a study of T cells in Graves' hyperthyroidism and ophthalmopathy. Amplification of TCR beta CDR3 regions used RNA as the template. TCR CDR3 underwent first-round RT-PCR with the HTBI primer set. From the multiplex PCR reads, TCRdb called clonotypes with MiXCR, one entry per CDR3 protein. The sample has approximately 640,000 distinct CDR3 sequences; around 15% are singletons. Concerning this clonotype itself: What it binds is unknown.

Lactation, pregnancy, other autoimmune disease or uncontrolled infection excluded patients. Diagnoses were made from clinical symptoms, serum measures (thyroxine and TRAb), thyroid ultrasound and orbital computed tomography. PBMCs were obtained from approximately 10 ml fresh peripheral blood. Whole-study findings and limits: Among thyroid clonotypes expanded above 0.001, most also appeared in blood.

CDR3 length: 17 amino acids. With 6 bases removed from V and 4 bases from J, the gap between germline ends came to 24 bases. Material: blood. The rearrangement uses TRBV12-3 or TRBV12-4 and TRBJ1-2; D is uncertain. This TCR was sampled from a man aged 45-65 years with Graves' hyperthyroidism. The CDR3 sequence: CASRKDLTEGRSYGYTF. For the CDR3, the DNA is TGTGCCAGCAGAAAAGACTTGACCGAGGGCAGAAGCTATGGCTACACCTTC.